One and the same sample provided the 27 T cell receptor beta chains below, sequenced in a study of spatial heterogeneity in lung cancer (dated by TCRdb to about 2019). Summary of the overall study and its limitations: The tumor nonsynonymous mutation count correlated with the number of expanded intratumoral alpha and beta TCRs.

These TCRs are of unknown antigen specificity. The intended sense of this specimen's time point label: sample taken at primary tumor resection. Library method: 5' RACE. For sequencing, a NextSeq 500 was employed. TCRdb trimmed public reads at Q25 via fastp, called clones via MiXCR and kept in-frame beta chains. Every distinct CDR3 protein forms one entry, paired with its most common genes and DNA. In this sample the table shows approximately 2,300 distinct CDR3 sequences, approximately 20% of which occur a single time. Around a tenth of the sample is in the top ten clones. The sequencing here drew on lung tumor tissue, taken at surgery. Source of these receptors: a male donor with early-stage non-small cell lung cancer.

In this sample, this clonotype turned up many times. The chain carries TRBV7-6 and TRBJ2-5; no clear D. V dropped 4 bases and J dropped 7 bases, with 16 bases sitting between them. Per the germline V gene, CDR1 is SGHVS and CDR2 is FNYEAQ. The CDR3 is 14 residues long. CDR3 loop: CASSSPREFLTQYF. DNA for the CDR3: TGTGCCAGCAGCTCCCCCCGTGAGTTTCTGACCCAGTACTTC.

Sample share makes this clonotype medium-sized (0.01 to 0.1%). The chain employs TRBV29-1 and TRBJ2-6; D is possibly TRBD2 (5 bases). This CDR3 comprises 14 residues. The germline gives CDR1 SQVTM, CDR2 ANQGSEA. V was clipped by 5 bases and J by 4 bases, with 12 bases between them. As DNA, the CDR3 is TGCAGCGTTCTTGAGGGCGCCGGGGCCAACGTCCTGACTTTC. It yields the protein CSVLEGAGANVLTF.

This clonotype is labeled medium-sized. This chain uses TRBV20-1 with TRBJ2-3; 7 bases fit TRBD1. The ends lost 6 bases at V and 0 bases at J; junction bases unmatched: 0. There are 12 residues in the CDR3. CDR1 is DFQATT and CDR2 is SNEGSKA in the germline V gene (reference sequence). CDR3: CSARGSTDTQYF. DNA of the CDR3: TGCAGTGCCAGGGGGAGCACAGATACGCAGTATTTT.

This clonotype is labeled medium-sized (0.01 to 0.1%). This rearrangement joins TRBV12-3 or TRBV12-4 to TRBJ2-5; 12 bases align to TRBD2. V dropped 6 bases and J dropped 4; count of bases not matched to a gene: 9. The CDR3 length is 16 residues. The CDR3 bases are TGTGCCAGCAGCCGGACTAGCGGGGCACGGGGAGAGACCCAGTACTTC. This gives the protein CASSRTSGARGETQYF.

Sample share makes this clonotype medium-sized. The chain is built from TRBV11-2 and TRBJ2-7; 8 nucleotides agree with TRBD1. Trimming at V came to 1 base and at J to 2 bases, leaving 4 bases not matched to a gene. This CDR3 spans 15 amino acids. Germline CDR1 SGHAT, CDR2 FQNNGV. As DNA, the CDR3 is TGTGCCAGCAGCTTAGCAGGGGGCCTTACCTACGAGCAGTACTTC. Amino acids: CASSLAGGLTYEQYF.

This clonotype is labeled as medium-sized. This chain joins TRBV6-1 and TRBJ2-6; D remains unclear. Germline V gives CDR1 MNHNS, CDR2 SASEGT. Trimming took off 1 base at V and 0 bases at J, with 7 bases between the two ends. The CDR3 is 16 residues long. The CDR3 is CASSEDLGSGANVLTF. CDR3 bases: TGTGCCAGCAGTGAAGACCTGGGCTCTGGGGCCAACGTCCTGACTTTC.

This clonotype is medium-sized. The gene calls are TRBV10-2 and TRBJ1-2; TRBD1 agrees at 8 bases. Germline V lookup: CDR1 WSHSY, CDR2 SAAADI. CDR3 length: 14 amino acids. V gave up 2 bases and J gave up 4 bases; unmatched junction bases: 3. The CDR3 nucleotides are TGCGCCAGCAGTGAGCACAGGGGGTCCTATGGCTACACCTTC. This sequence encodes CASSEHRGSYGYTF.

By sample share, this clonotype is medium-sized (0.01 to 0.1%). The CDR3 DNA sequence: TGTGCCAGCAGCTTCGAGTTCGGGGCAGAAGAGACCCAGTACTTC. This translates into CASSFEFGAEETQYF. The rearrangement links TRBV11-3 to TRBJ2-5; D is possibly TRBD1 or TRBD2 (5 bases each). The CDR3 totals 15 residues. Per germline, CDR1 SGHNT and CDR2 YENEEA. V shed 3 bases and J shed 3 bases, with 14 bases lying between them.

By frequency in the sample, this clonotype is medium-sized. The V gene is TRBV20-1, the J gene TRBJ2-3; TRBD2 aligns across 12 bases. Germline V gives CDR1 DFQATT, CDR2 SNEGSKA (reference sequence). Trimming took 3 bases from V and 1 from J; bases not matched to a gene: 11. The CDR3 runs 18 residues. CDR3 DNA: TGCAGTGCTAGGGCCGCTAGCGGGAGGGCCCTAGGCACAGATACGCAGTATTTT. It is translated as CSARAASGRALGTDTQYF.

This clonotype was counted a few times. This chain links TRBV7-8 with TRBJ2-5; D is unresolved. The germline V gene has CDR1 SGHVS and CDR2 FQNEAQ. CDR3 length: 14 amino acids. V shed 1 base and J shed 5 bases, with 11 bases lying between them. As DNA, the CDR3 is TGTGCCAGCAGCTTAGGTCAGCTTGGGGAGACCCAGTACTTC. Translated, it gives CASSLGQLGETQYF.

This clonotype was seen at least ten times. This sequence joins TRBV28 and TRBJ2-7; D perhaps matches TRBD1 (6 bases). This CDR3 comprises 15 residues. In germline, CDR1 is MDHEN, CDR2 SYDVKM. The V and J ends lost 6 bases and 1 base respectively, with 16 bases between them. CDR3 DNA: TGTGCCAGCAGATTACAGGGAGATAGGTCCTACGAGCAGTACTTC. Protein product: CASRLQGDRSYEQYF.

By share, this clonotype ranks as medium-sized. CDR3 loop: CAISATSGSGSFGTGELFF. The CDR3, as DNA: TGTGCCATCAGTGCTACCTCGGGTAGCGGGAGTTTCGGCACCGGGGAGCTGTTTTTT. The chain combines TRBV10-3 with TRBJ2-2; 9 nucleotides agree with TRBD2. The CDR3 covers 19 residues. CDR1 and CDR2 from the germline V gene are ENHRY and SYGVKD. The V gene end was trimmed by 4 bases and the J gene end by 4 bases; junction bases not matched to a gene: 16.

By share of the sample, this clonotype is medium-sized (0.01 to 0.1%). The rearrangement links TRBV6-1 to TRBJ1-3; maybe TRBD1 (5 bases). The CDR3 runs to 15 residues. Trimming removed 1 base at V and 4 bases at J, with 11 bases between. From germline, CDR1 is MNHNS and CDR2 SASEGT. The CDR3 DNA reads TGTGCCAGCAGTGAAGTCTCAGGGCTAGGAAACACCATATATTTT. It translates to CASSEVSGLGNTIYF.

This clonotype is medium-sized in the sample. The gene calls are TRBV30 and TRBJ2-1; a possible D gene is TRBD2 (6 bases). The CDR3 contains 15 residues. Germline V gene lookup returns CDR1 GTSNPN and CDR2 SVGIG (reference sequence). V lost 0 bases, J lost 0 bases, and 9 bases lay in between. The CDR3 sequence is CAWSVLRGSYNEQFF. In DNA form, the CDR3 reads TGTGCCTGGAGTGTATTGCGGGGCTCCTACAATGAGCAGTTCTTC. The variable domain in full, completed from reference TRBV30 and TRBJ2-1, reads SQTIHQWPATLVQPVGSPLSLECTVEGTSNPNLYWYRQAAGRGLQLLFYSVGIGQISSEVPQNLSASRPQDRQFILSSKKLLLSDSGFYLCAWSVLRGSYNEQFFGPGTRLTVL.

This clonotype is labeled medium-sized. The chain joins TRBV15 to TRBJ2-1, with D uncertain. The V gene lost 1 base and the J gene lost 12 bases, with 7 bases spanning the gap. The V gene's germline CDR1 is LNHNV and CDR2 YYDKDF (reference sequence). CDR3 size: 11 residues. CDR3 nucleotide sequence: TGTGCCACCAGCAGAGGTGGAGCGCAGTTCTTC. Protein sequence: CATSRGGAQFF.

This clonotype was observed a handful of times. The rearrangement uses TRBV6-5 and TRBJ2-3; D gene uncertain. Between the trimmed V and J ends, which lost 6 bases and 1 base, there was a span of 20 bases. The germline V gene encodes CDR1 MNHEY and CDR2 SVGAGI. This CDR3 region has 17 residues. The CDR3 region has the DNA TGTGCCAGCAGACCCACTTCTATCCGTACTGGCACAGATACGCAGTATTTT. The encoded protein is CASRPTSIRTGTDTQYF.

This clonotype occurred a few times. The rearrangement uses TRBV10-2 and TRBJ2-6; perhaps TRBD1 as D (6 bases). CDR3 size: 14 residues. Germline-derived CDR1 and CDR2 are WSHSY and SAAADI. Trimming cost V 10 bases and J 1 base, with 11 bases left between them. The CDR3 DNA reads TGCGCCACACATCAGGGGTCTGGGGCCAACGTCCTGACTTTC. Its protein product is CATHQGSGANVLTF.

This clonotype qualifies as medium-sized. The genes are TRBV4-2 and TRBJ2-5, with 9 bases aligning to TRBD2. In germline, CDR1 is LGHNA, CDR2 YNFKEQ. Trimming took 4 bases from V and 5 from J; bases not matched to a gene: 11. The CDR3 covers 16 residues. Written as DNA, the CDR3 is TGTGCCAGCAGCCTATGGGGCGGGAGGGCCGCGGAGACCCAGTACTTC. Translated, it gives CASSLWGGRAAETQYF.

This clonotype is medium-sized (0.01 to 0.1%) by share. The genes are TRBV5-1 and TRBJ2-2; D may correspond to TRBD1 or TRBD2 (6 bases each). This CDR3 has 15 amino acids. The germline V and J ends were trimmed by 2 bases and 4 bases, with 12 bases remaining between them. Looked up from germline, CDR1 is SGHRS and CDR2 is YFSETQ. The CDR3 DNA follows: TGCGCCAGCAGCTTTGGGGGGCGAGGCACCGGGGAGCTGTTTTTT. Protein: CASSFGGRGTGELFF. The variable domain in full, with the rest retrieved from reference TRBV5-1 and TRBJ2-2, is KAGVTQTPRYLIKTRGQQVTLSCSPISGHRSVSWYQQTPGQGLQFLFEYFSETQRNKGNFPGRFSGRQFSNSRSEMNVSTLELGDSALYLCASSFGGRGTGELFFGEGSRLTVL.

This clonotype is medium-sized (0.01 to 0.1%) in the sample. The CDR3, as DNA: TGTGCCAGCAGCTTAGAGGCGTTCTCTGGAAACACCATATATTTT. It yields the protein CASSLEAFSGNTIYF. J is TRBJ1-3 and V is TRBV7-9; D gene unclear. The CDR3 has 15 amino acids. Looked up from germline, CDR1 is SEHNR and CDR2 is FQNEAQ (reference sequence). Trimming removed 1 base from V and 0 bases from J, with 7 bases in between.

This clonotype is termed large. The V gene is TRBV7-2, the J gene TRBJ2-1; tentatively, D is TRBD1 (5 bases). Trimming removed 5 bases from V and 0 bases from J, with 11 bases in between. The germline V gene encodes CDR1 SGHTA and CDR2 FQGNSA. There are 15 residues in the CDR3. This CDR3 reads CASSNDRDSYNEQFF. CDR3 nucleotides: TGTGCCAGCAGCAACGACAGAGACTCCTACAATGAGCAGTTCTTC.

This clonotype is termed medium-sized (0.01 to 0.1%). The chain carries TRBV7-9 and TRBJ1-6; no clear D gene. Germline loops: CDR1 SEHNR, CDR2 FQNEAQ (reference sequence). The germline V and J ends were trimmed by 1 base and 6 bases, with 10 bases remaining between them. The CDR3 loop spans 15 amino acids. In DNA, the CDR3 is TGTGCCAGCAGCTTAGTTATAGGGCGTAATTCACCCCTCCACTTT. Its protein is CASSLVIGRNSPLHF.

By share, this clonotype ranks as medium-sized. The chain carries TRBV5-5 and TRBJ2-5; the match to TRBD1 covers 7 bases. The germline V gene encodes CDR1 SGHKS and CDR2 YYEKEE (reference sequence). With 4 bases clipped from V and 3 bases from J, the junction kept 3 bases outside the gene matches. CDR3 length: 13 residues. CDR3 in amino acids: CASSLGTEETQYF. CDR3 DNA sequence: TGTGCCAGCAGCCTAGGGACAGAAGAGACCCAGTACTTC. Full variable domain (remainder filled in from reference TRBV5-5 and TRBJ2-5): DAGVTQSPTHLIKTRGQQVTLRCSPISGHKSVSWYQQVLGQGPQFIFQYYEKEERGRGNFPDRFSARQFPNYSSELNVNALLLGDSALYLCASSLGTEETQYFGPGTRLLVL.

This clonotype was recorded at least ten times. The chain recombines TRBV12-3 or TRBV12-4 with TRBJ1-1; possibly TRBD1 for D (5 bases). This CDR3 comprises 15 residues. V lost 1 base and J lost 2, with 11 bases in between. CDR3 protein: CASSLDGGVNTEAFF. CDR3 nucleotides: TGTGCCAGCAGTTTAGATGGGGGGGTCAACACTGAAGCTTTCTTT.

This clonotype showed up many times. The V and J genes are TRBV14 and TRBJ2-7; D is unresolved. Germline CDR1 and CDR2: SGHDN and FVKESK. The CDR3 has 12 residues. V lost 1 base to trimming and J lost 4 bases, with 5 bases between them. CDR3 in amino acids: CASSQARYEQYF. In DNA, the CDR3 is TGTGCCAGCAGCCAAGCCCGATACGAGCAGTACTTC.

The table lists this clonotype with a few counts. The chain employs TRBV4-1 and TRBJ2-3, with D maybe TRBD2 (6 bases). CDR3 length equals 17 residues. V lost 4 bases and J 2 bases, leaving 19 bases between the germline ends. The germline V gene encodes CDR1 MGHRA and CDR2 YSYEKL. CDR3 sequence: CASSRLAPGTDTDTQYF. The CDR3 bases are TGCGCCAGCAGCCGTCTAGCACCGGGGACTGACACAGATACGCAGTATTTT.

By sample share, this clonotype is medium-sized (0.01 to 0.1%). The chain has TRBV6-2 or TRBV6-3 and TRBJ1-3, with D hard to call. The CDR3 runs 14 residues. The V gene's germline CDR1 is MNHEY and CDR2 SVGEGT. V was trimmed by 7 bases and J by 0 bases, leaving 10 bases between them. CDR3 DNA: TGTGCCAGCACGGAGGCGAGCTCTGGAAACACCATATATTTT. Encoded protein: CASTEASSGNTIYF.